One sample yielded the 10 T cell receptor beta chains listed below, sequenced in a study of blood T cell repertoires in COVID-19. Assay: immunoSEQ multiplex PCR; the TCRdb copy retains only in-frame clones and omits some. The data show 13,000 or so clones, around 74% seen once. The source material was peripheral blood. The receptors were sampled from a woman older than 75 with acute or convalescent COVID-19.

The chain has TRBV10-3 and TRBJ1-1; 7 positions match TRBD1. V was pared by 0 bases and J by 1 base, with 2 bases of the junction left unmatched. This CDR3 is 15 amino acids long. Germline CDR1 reads ENHRY; CDR2 reads SYGVKD. The DNA of the CDR3 is TGTGCCATCAGTGAGTCAAGGGGGCGGAACACTGAAGCTTTCTTT. Its translation: CAISESRGRNTEAFF.

The sample holds a few counts of this clone. The genes are TRBV7-8 and TRBJ2-7, with 12 bases matching TRBD1. The CDR3 has 18 residues. Per the germline V gene, CDR1 is SGHVS and CDR2 is FQNEAQ. The trim removed 1 base at V and 4 bases at J, leaving 11 bases unmatched. The CDR3 nucleotides read TGTGCCAGCAGCTTAGAGGCCGCGGGGACAGGGGGCTCGTACGAGCAGTACTTC. It encodes CASSLEAAGTGGSYEQYF.

V usage is TRBV27 and J usage is TRBJ1-1; D may be TRBD1 (5 bases). The CDR3 contains 11 residues. Trimming pared 8 bases from V and 7 bases from J, leaving 11 bases between. Germline V gives CDR1 MNHEY, CDR2 SMNVEV (reference sequence). The CDR3 DNA is TGTGCCAGCTGGCGGGGGAGTGAAGCTTTCTTT. Translation gives CASWRGSEAFF.

The rearrangement uses TRBV11-2 and TRBJ1-4; 8 positions agree with TRBD1. With 3 bases clipped from V and 2 bases from J, the junction kept 8 bases outside the gene matches. Germline values: CDR1 SGHAT, CDR2 FQNNGV. The CDR3 extends over 17 amino acids. CDR3 amino acids: CASSLGTGKGTNEKLFF. The CDR3 nucleotides are TGTGCCAGCAGCTTGGGGACAGGAAAAGGGACTAATGAAAAACTGTTTTTT.

The rearrangement joins TRBV3-1 (or the pseudogene TRBV3-2) to TRBJ1-1, with 7 bases matching TRBD1. Per germline, CDR1 LGHDT and CDR2 YNNKEL (reference sequence). V was pared by 0 bases and J by 2 bases, with 9 bases of the junction left unmatched. This CDR3 is built from 17 residues. The CDR3 DNA sequence: TGTGCCAGCAGCCAAGACGCCTCGGGACAGCTTAACACTGAAGCTTTCTTT. Amino acid sequence: CASSQDASGQLNTEAFF.

This clone was recorded only once. V usage is TRBV6-5 and J usage is TRBJ1-2; the match to TRBD1 covers 9 bases. This CDR3 has 15 residues. Germline CDR1 is MNHEY and CDR2 is SVGAGI. The V gene end was trimmed by 9 bases and the J gene end by 0 bases; junction bases not matched to a gene: 8. The CDR3 DNA follows: TGTGCCAGTAAAACAGGGGGCGAAGCTAACTATGGCTACACCTTC. Its translation is CASKTGGEANYGYTF.

The chain is built from TRBV19 and TRBJ1-1; D gene uncertain. The CDR3 length is 14 residues. The V end lost 5 bases, the J end lost 0 bases, and 10 bases lay between the germline ends. Germline CDR1 reads LNHDA; CDR2 reads SQIVND (reference sequence). Here the CDR3 DNA reads TGTGCCAGTAGTCCCGTGGCCATGAACACTGAAGCTTTCTTT. As protein: CASSPVAMNTEAFF. Using reference TRBV19 and TRBJ1-1 for the parts outside the CDR3, the full variable domain is DGGITQSPKYLFRKEGQNVTLSCEQNLNHDAMYWYRQDPGQGLRLIYYSQIVNDFQKGDIAEGYSVSREKKESFPLTVTSAQKNPTAFYLCASSPVAMNTEAFFGQGTRLTVV.

V gene TRBV10-3 combines with J gene TRBJ2-7; tentative D call: TRBD1 (6 bases). Germline V gene data show CDR1 as ENHRY and CDR2 as SYGVKD. Between the trimmed V and J ends, which lost 2 bases and 6 bases, there was a span of 11 bases. The CDR3 totals 13 residues. The DNA of the CDR3 is TGTGCCATCAGTGAGGGGGGCCGGGGCGAGCAGTACTTC. Translating it yields CAISEGGRGEQYF.

The chain employs TRBV19 and TRBJ1-4; TRBD1 might be the D (5 bases). Per germline, CDR1 LNHDA and CDR2 SQIVND (reference sequence). This CDR3 has 15 amino acids. Trimming stripped 6 bases from V and 0 bases from J, with 11 bases between. CDR3 sequence: CASRRQRSTNEKLFF. CDR3 nucleotide sequence: TGTGCCAGTAGAAGACAGCGCTCAACTAATGAAAAACTGTTTTTT.

This chain links TRBV2 with TRBJ1-6, with 12 bases matching TRBD1. Germline V CDR1 and CDR2: SNHLY, FYNNEI. The CDR3 runs to 17 residues. The V gene end was trimmed by 3 bases and the J gene end by 14 bases; junction bases not matched to a gene: 14. The CDR3 region is CASSEGPGQGAFWSLHF. The DNA for the CDR3 is TGTGCCAGCAGTGAGGGTCCGGGACAGGGGGCCTTTTGGTCCCTCCACTTT.